A selection of T cell receptor beta chains follows, all from one sample in a study of graft-versus-host responses after intestinal transplantation. Libraries were prepared by immunoSEQ multiplex PCR; TCRdb keeps only in-frame clonotypes and omits some of them. Counted here are roughly 92,000 clones, roughly nine tenths occurring once; the ten biggest clones make up roughly 0.099%. These receptors' antigens are unknown. Sequenced here: unstimulated CD4+ T cells sorted from spleen or lymph node cells, sampled before intestinal transplant. These receptors all come from a human donor who received an intestinal transplant. The CDR3 runs from the conserved cysteine through the conserved F or W. D genes are given only for firm matches. Size is stated for part of the rows, as once, few or many counts, or as a class when the clone is expanded.

.,TRBD1,TRBV4-1,TRBJ1-3,TGCGCCAGCAGCGTAGGGACAGGGCGAGGATCTGGAAACACCATATATTTT,CASSVGTGRGSGNTIYF
.,TRBD1,TRBV4-3,TRBJ2-2,TGCGCCAGCAGCCAAGCAGCAGGGGGCGTTTCGAGTGGGGAGCTGTTTTTT,CASSQAAGGVSSGELFF
.,.,TRBV9,TRBJ1-5,TGTGCCAGCAGCGTAGCTCCTGATCAGCCCCAGCATTTT,CASSVAPDQPQHF
.,TRBD1,TRBV6-1,TRBJ2-5,TGTGCCAGCAGTGAGGTCCGGGACACAGGGGGGACCCAGTACTTC,CASSEVRDTGGTQYF
.,TRBD1,TRBV27,TRBJ1-2,TGTGCCAGCCGGCCACAGGGGGCGATGGGAGGCTACACCTTC,CASRPQGAMGGYTF
.,TRBD1,TRBV18,TRBJ2-7,TGTGCCAGCTCAACGACGATCCGGGACAGAGGGAATTACGAGCAGTACTTC,CASSTTIRDRGNYEQYF
few,TRBD1,TRBV5-1,TRBJ2-7,TGCGCCAGCAGCTTGGGGACAGGTATTCAACGGGGCTCCTACGAGCAGTACTTC,CASSLGTGIQRGSYEQYF
.,.,TRBV19,TRBJ1-3,TGTGCCAGTAGTGGGAGAACCGTCTCTGGAAACACCATATATTTT,CASSGRTVSGNTIYF
.,.,TRBV7-9,TRBJ1-4,TGTGCCAGCAGCACCTGGGGGGTACGCGAAAAACTGTTTTTT,CASSTWGVREKLFF
.,TRBD1,TRBV10-3,TRBJ1-1,TGTGCCATCAGTAAAACGGGACAGGGTTCTCTGGTGAACACTGAAGCTTTCTTT,CAISKTGQGSLVNTEAFF
.,TRBD2,TRBV5-1,TRBJ2-5,TGCGCCAGCAGCTTGGAACCGGGGGGGCTGGGGGAGACCCAGTACTTC,CASSLEPGGLGETQYF
.,.,TRBV18,TRBJ2-4,TGTGCCAGCACATTACAGGGATCCGGAAACATTCAGTACTTC,CASTLQGSGNIQYF
.,.,TRBV10-3,TRBJ2-2,TGTGCCACCCAGCCGTGGGGGGCGAACACCGGGGAGCTGTTTTTT,CATQPWGANTGELFF
once,TRBD1,TRBV2,TRBJ1-2,TGTGCCAGCAGGGTGACAGGGGAAGGCTACACCTTC,CASRVTGEGYTF
.,TRBD1,TRBV7-3,TRBJ1-6,TGTGCCAGCAGTTCGGGACAGGATTATTCACCCCTCCACTTT,CASSSGQDYSPLHF
.,TRBD2,TRBV6-6,TRBJ2-3,TGTGCCAGCAGCCGCCGGGAGGGACCGCAGTATTTT,CASSRREGPQYF
.,TRBD1,TRBV6-5,TRBJ1-2,TGTGCCAGCAGCCCCGGGACAGGGTACGTCTATGGCTACACCTTC,CASSPGTGYVYGYTF
.,.,TRBV11-2,TRBJ1-2,TGTGCCAGCAGCTTATCCTGGGGGCGTACGGGAGGCTACACCTTC,CASSLSWGRTGGYTF
.,.,TRBV29-1,TRBJ1-1,TGCAGCGTTGGTAGGGGTTCGGGGAACACTGAAGCTTTCTTT,CSVGRGSGNTEAFF
.,.,TRBV5-8,TRBJ1-2,TGTGCCAGCAGCTTGGAAGGAGGTATGGTTCGAGGCTACACCTTC,CASSLEGGMVRGYTF
once,.,TRBV15,TRBJ1-1,TGTGCCACCAGCAGAGATACAGGGAACACTGAAGCTTTCTTT,CATSRDTGNTEAFF
.,.,TRBV20-1,TRBJ2-5,TGCAGTGTCCGCAGGGGAGAGACCCAGTACTTC,CSVRRGETQYF
.,.,TRBV10-3,TRBJ2-7,TGTGCCACTGAGAGCCGGGACAACTCCTACGAGCAGTACTTC,CATESRDNSYEQYF
once,.,TRBV4-1,TRBJ1-1,TGCGCCAGCAGCCAACCAAACAGGGACCGGAACACTGAAGCTTTCTTT,CASSQPNRDRNTEAFF
.,TRBD2,TRBV9,TRBJ2-1,TGTGCCAGCAGCGCGAGGTCGGGGGGGACGAGCTCCTACAATGAGCAGTTCTTC,CASSARSGGTSSYNEQFF
.,.,TRBV5-1,TRBJ2-7,TGCGCCAGCAGCTTGGTAGCGGTGTCCTACGAGCAGTACTTC,CASSLVAVSYEQYF
.,.,TRBV7-9,TRBJ1-2,TGTGCCAGCAGCTTGTCAGGAGGCTATGGCTACACCTTC,CASSLSGGYGYTF
.,.,TRBV5-1,TRBJ2-3,TGCGCCAGCAGCTTGGTGCACGGGAGCACAGATACGCAGTATTTT,CASSLVHGSTDTQYF
.,.,TRBV5-5,TRBJ1-1,TGTGCCAGCAGCCCAGCGGCAAGAACGGAAGCTTTCTTT,CASSPAARTEAFF
.,.,TRBV2,TRBJ1-3,TGTGCCAGCAGTGAACAGGAGGGCCTCTCTGGAAACACCATATATTTT,CASSEQEGLSGNTIYF
.,.,TRBV27,TRBJ2-7,TGTGCCAGCAGTTTACACAGCCCCTACGAGCAGTACTTC,CASSLHSPYEQYF
.,.,TRBV6-5,TRBJ2-7,TGTGCCAGCAGTTACTGGGGTTCGGGGAGCTCCTACGAGCAGTACTTC,CASSYWGSGSSYEQYF
few,.,TRBV5-1,TRBJ2-7,TGCGCCAGCAGCGCAGGTTTTCGCGAGCAGTACTTC,CASSAGFREQYF
.,TRBD1,TRBV27,TRBJ1-5,TGTGCCAGCAGTCCCCTAGACAGGGTTTCTCAGCCCCAGCATTTT,CASSPLDRVSQPQHF
.,.,TRBV28,TRBJ1-2,TGTGCCAGCAGCTTAGGGGCGCATGGCTACACCTTC,CASSLGAHGYTF
.,TRBD1,TRBV7-3,TRBJ1-2,TGTGCCAGCAGGCCCGGGACAGGGGGCCTCTATGGCTACACCTTC,CASRPGTGGLYGYTF
.,.,TRBV6-5,TRBJ1-2,TGTGCCAGCAGTTACCGGGACTTTAATGGCTACACCTTC,CASSYRDFNGYTF
.,TRBD1,TRBV6-6,TRBJ1-1,TGTGCCAGCACCCTTGACAGGGGGCGTACTGAAGCTTTCTTT,CASTLDRGRTEAFF
.,TRBD1,TRBV5-6,TRBJ1-1,TGTGCCAGCAGCTTGGACAGGGGGCTACGGACTGAAGCTTTCTTT,CASSLDRGLRTEAFF
.,TRBD1,TRBV19,TRBJ1-6,TGTGCCAGTAGTAAACAGGGGGTGTATAATTCACCCCTCCACTTT,CASSKQGVYNSPLHF
.,.,TRBV9,TRBJ2-2,TGTGCCAGCAGCTCCCGACAGGGGAGGGACACCGGGGAGCTGTTTTTT,CASSSRQGRDTGELFF
.,.,TRBV20-1,TRBJ2-5,TGCAGTGCGATTTCGGGGACCCAGTACTTC,CSAISGTQYF
.,TRBD2,TRBV5-1,TRBJ2-5,TGCGCCAGCAGCCGACTAGCGGGTCCCCAGGGGGAGACCCAGTACTTC,CASSRLAGPQGETQYF
.,TRBD2,TRBV7-3,TRBJ2-1,TGTGCCAGCAGCCCTTTAGCGGGGGGGAACTACAATGAGCAGTTCTTC,CASSPLAGGNYNEQFF
.,TRBD2,TRBV5-4,TRBJ2-7,TGTGCCAGCAGCCCAGCGGGGCGATACTCCTACGAGCAGTACTTC,CASSPAGRYSYEQYF
.,.,TRBV15,TRBJ1-1,TGTGCCACCAGCAGAGTGGGGTCTGACAGGAACACTGAAGCTTTCTTT,CATSRVGSDRNTEAFF
.,TRBD2,TRBV5-1,TRBJ2-5,TGCGCCAGCAGACTGGGACTAGGGGAGACCCAGTACTTC,CASRLGLGETQYF
.,.,TRBV6-1,TRBJ1-6,TGTGCCAGCAGTGAGCCGGGCCCCGGGACTTATAATTCACCCCTCCACTTT,CASSEPGPGTYNSPLHF
.,.,TRBV7-9,TRBJ2-7,TGTGCCAGCAGCTTAGAGCTAGTCTACGAGCAGTACTTC,CASSLELVYEQYF
.,.,TRBV29-1,TRBJ2-3,TGCAGCGCCAGGCTAGCTTTTGGCGCAGATACGCAGTATTTT,CSARLAFGADTQYF
.,TRBD1,TRBV18,TRBJ1-6,TGTGCCAGCAACGGACAGGGCGACTCACCCCTCCACTTT,CASNGQGDSPLHF
.,TRBD1,TRBV11-2,TRBJ1-1,TGTGCCAGCAGCTTAGGGACAGGGGTTGCAGCTTTCTTT,CASSLGTGVAAFF
.,.,TRBV7-3,TRBJ2-1,TGTGCCAGCAGCCCAGGGGGCGGGGGACCACCAAATGAGCAGTTCTTC,CASSPGGGGPPNEQFF
.,.,TRBV7-2,TRBJ2-3,TGTGCCAGCAGCTTAGTAAGTGGGGGCGGCACAGATACGCAGTATTTT,CASSLVSGGGTDTQYF